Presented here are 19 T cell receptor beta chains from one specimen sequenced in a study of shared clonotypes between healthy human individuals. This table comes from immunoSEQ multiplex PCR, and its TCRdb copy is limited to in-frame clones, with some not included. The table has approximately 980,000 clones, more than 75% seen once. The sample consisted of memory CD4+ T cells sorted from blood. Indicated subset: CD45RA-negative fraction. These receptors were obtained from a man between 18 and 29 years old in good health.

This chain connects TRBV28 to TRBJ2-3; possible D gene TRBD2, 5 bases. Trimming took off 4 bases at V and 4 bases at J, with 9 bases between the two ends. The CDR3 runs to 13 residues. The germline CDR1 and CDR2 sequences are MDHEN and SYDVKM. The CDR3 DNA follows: TGTGCCAGCAGTTCGGACTTCTCAGATACGCAGTATTTT. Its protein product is CASSSDFSDTQYF.

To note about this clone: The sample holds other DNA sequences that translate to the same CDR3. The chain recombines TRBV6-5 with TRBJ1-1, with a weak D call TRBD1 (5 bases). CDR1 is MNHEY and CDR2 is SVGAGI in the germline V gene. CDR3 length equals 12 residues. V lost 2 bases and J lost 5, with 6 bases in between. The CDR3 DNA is TGTGCCAGCAGTTACGGGGGGACTGAAGCTTTCTTT. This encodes CASSYGGTEAFF.

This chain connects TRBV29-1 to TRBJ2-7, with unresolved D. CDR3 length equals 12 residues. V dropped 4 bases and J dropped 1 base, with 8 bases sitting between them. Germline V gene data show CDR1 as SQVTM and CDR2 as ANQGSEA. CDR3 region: CSVVDTSYEQYF. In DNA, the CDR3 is TGCAGCGTTGTTGACACTTCCTACGAGCAGTACTTC.

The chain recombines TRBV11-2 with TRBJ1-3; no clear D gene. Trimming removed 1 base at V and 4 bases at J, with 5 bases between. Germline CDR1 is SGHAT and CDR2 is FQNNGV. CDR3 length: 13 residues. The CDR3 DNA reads TGTGCCAGCAGCTTAGTGACCGGAAACACCATATATTTT. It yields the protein CASSLVTGNTIYF.

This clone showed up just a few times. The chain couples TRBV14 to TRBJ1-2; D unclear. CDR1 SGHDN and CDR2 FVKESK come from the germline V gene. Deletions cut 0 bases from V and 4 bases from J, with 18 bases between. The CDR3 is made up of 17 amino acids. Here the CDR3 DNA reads TGTGCCAGCAGCCAAGAAAAGGGCTACCCCCTGACCTATGGCTACACCTTC. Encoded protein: CASSQEKGYPLTYGYTF.

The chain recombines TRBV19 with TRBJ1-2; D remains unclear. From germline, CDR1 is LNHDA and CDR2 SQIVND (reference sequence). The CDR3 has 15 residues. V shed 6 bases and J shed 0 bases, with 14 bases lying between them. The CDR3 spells CASSVGVRPNYGYTF. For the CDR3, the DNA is TGTGCCAGTAGCGTCGGGGTTCGACCTAACTATGGCTACACCTTC. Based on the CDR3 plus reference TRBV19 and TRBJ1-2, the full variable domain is DGGITQSPKYLFRKEGQNVTLSCEQNLNHDAMYWYRQDPGQGLRLIYYSQIVNDFQKGDIAEGYSVSREKKESFPLTVTSAQKNPTAFYLCASSVGVRPNYGYTFGSGTRLTVV.

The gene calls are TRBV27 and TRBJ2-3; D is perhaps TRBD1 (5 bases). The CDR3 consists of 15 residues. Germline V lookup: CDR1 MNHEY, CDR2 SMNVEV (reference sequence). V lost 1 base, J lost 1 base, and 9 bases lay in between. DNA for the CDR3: TGTGCCAGCAGTTTATTCAGGGTTGGCACAGATACGCAGTATTTT. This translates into CASSLFRVGTDTQYF.

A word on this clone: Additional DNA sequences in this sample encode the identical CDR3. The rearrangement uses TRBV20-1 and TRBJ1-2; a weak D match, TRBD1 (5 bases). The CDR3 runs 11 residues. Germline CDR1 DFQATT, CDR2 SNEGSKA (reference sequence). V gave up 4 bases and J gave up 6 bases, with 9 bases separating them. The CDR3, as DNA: TGCAGTGCTACTCAGGGCAATGGCTACACCTTC. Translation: CSATQGNGYTF.

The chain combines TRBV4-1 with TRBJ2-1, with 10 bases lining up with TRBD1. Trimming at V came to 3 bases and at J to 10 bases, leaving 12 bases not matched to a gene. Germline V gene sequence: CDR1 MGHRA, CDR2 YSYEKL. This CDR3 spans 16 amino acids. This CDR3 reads CASSQVETGTGVEQFF. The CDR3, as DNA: TGCGCCAGCAGCCAGGTAGAGACCGGGACAGGGGTCGAGCAGTTCTTC.

CDR3 nucleotide sequence: TGTGCCAGCAGGTCTACAGGGGACTACGAGCAGTACTTC. Its translation: CASRSTGDYEQYF. The V gene is TRBV25-1, the J gene TRBJ2-7; 7 bases match TRBD1. The V segment lost 6 bases and the J segment 3 bases; nucleotides outside the gene matches: 5. Germline V gene sequence: CDR1 MGHDK, CDR2 SYGVNS. The CDR3 length is 13 residues.

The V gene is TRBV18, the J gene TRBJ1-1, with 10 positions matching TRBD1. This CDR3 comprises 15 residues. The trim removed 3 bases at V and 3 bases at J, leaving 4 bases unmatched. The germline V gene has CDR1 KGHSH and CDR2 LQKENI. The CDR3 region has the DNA TGTGCCAGCTCACCCATGGACAGGGGGTACACTGAAGCTTTCTTT. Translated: CASSPMDRGYTEAFF.

CDR3 sequence: CASSPFPLTEPYEQYF. The CDR3 DNA sequence: TGTGCCAGCAGCCCCTTCCCCCTGACTGAGCCCTACGAGCAGTACTTC. The chain joins TRBV27 to TRBJ2-7; no clear D gene. CDR1 and CDR2 from the germline V gene are MNHEY and SMNVEV (reference sequence). The CDR3 runs to 16 residues. V was clipped by 6 bases and J by 2 bases, with 20 bases between them.

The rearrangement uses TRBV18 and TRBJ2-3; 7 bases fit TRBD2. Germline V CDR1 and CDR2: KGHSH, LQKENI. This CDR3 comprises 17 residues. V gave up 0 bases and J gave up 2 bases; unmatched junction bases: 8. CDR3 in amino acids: CASSPPFGGSVTDTQYF. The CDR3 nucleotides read TGTGCCAGCTCACCACCGTTCGGCGGGAGTGTCACAGATACGCAGTATTTT.

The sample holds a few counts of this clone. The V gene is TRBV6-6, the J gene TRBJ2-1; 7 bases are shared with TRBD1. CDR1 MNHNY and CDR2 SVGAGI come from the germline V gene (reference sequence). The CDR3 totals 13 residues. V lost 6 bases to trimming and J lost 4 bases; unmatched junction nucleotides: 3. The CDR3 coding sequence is TGTGCCAGCAGCTCGGGACAGTACAATGAGCAGTTCTTC. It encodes CASSSGQYNEQFF.

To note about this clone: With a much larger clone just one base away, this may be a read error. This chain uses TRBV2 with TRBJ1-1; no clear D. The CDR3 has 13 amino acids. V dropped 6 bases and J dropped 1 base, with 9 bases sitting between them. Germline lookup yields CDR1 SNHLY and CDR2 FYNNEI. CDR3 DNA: TGTGCCAGCAGCTTGGGATGGAACACTGAAGCTTTCTTT. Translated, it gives CASSLGWNTEAFF.

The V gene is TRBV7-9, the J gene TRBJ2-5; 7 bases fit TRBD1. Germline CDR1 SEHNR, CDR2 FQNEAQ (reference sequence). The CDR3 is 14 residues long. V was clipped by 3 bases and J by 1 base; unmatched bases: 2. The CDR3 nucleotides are TGTGCCAGCAGCTTTGGGACAGTCCAAGAGACCCAGTACTTC. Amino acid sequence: CASSFGTVQETQYF.

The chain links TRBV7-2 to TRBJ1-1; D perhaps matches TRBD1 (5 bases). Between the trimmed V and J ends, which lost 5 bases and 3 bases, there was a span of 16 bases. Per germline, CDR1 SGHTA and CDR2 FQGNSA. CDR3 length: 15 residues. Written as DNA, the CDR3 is TGTGCCAGCAGCAAAAGACAGAAACGGGACACTGAAGCTTTCTTT. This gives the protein CASSKRQKRDTEAFF.

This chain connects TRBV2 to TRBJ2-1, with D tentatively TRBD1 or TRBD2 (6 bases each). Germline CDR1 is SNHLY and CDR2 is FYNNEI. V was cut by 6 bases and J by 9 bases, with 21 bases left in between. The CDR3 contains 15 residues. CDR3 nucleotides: TGTGCCAGCAGACCTCCGGGACTGAGGGGGAGTGAGCAGTTCTTC. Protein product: CASRPPGLRGSEQFF. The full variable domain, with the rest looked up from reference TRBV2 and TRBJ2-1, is EPEVTQTPSHQVTQMGQEVILRCVPISNHLYFYWYRQILGQKVEFLVSFYNNEISEKSEIFDDQFSVERPDGSNFTLKIRSTKLEDSAMYFCASRPPGLRGSEQFFGPGTRLTVL.

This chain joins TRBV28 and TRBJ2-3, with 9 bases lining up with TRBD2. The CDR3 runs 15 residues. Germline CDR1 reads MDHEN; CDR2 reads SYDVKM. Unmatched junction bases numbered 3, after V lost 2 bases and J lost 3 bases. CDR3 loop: CASSLGGGATDTQYF. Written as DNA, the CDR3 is TGTGCCAGCAGTTTAGGCGGGGGGGCGACAGATACGCAGTATTTT.